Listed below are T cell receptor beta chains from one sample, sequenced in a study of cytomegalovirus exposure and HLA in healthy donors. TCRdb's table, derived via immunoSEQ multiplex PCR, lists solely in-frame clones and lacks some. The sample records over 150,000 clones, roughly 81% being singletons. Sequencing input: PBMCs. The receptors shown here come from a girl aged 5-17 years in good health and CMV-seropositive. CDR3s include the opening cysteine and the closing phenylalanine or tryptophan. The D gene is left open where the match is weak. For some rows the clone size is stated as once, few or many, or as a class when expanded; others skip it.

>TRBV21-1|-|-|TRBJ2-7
TGTGCCAGCAGAACGGGGGATTACGAGCAGTACTTC
CASRTGDYEQYF
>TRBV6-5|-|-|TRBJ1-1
TGTGCCAGCAGCCGCTCTGGACAGATTGAAGCTTTCTTT
CASSRSGQIEAFF
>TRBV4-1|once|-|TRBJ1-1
TGCGCCAGCAGCCAAGTCCGGGAAGAAGCTTTCTTT
CASSQVREEAFF
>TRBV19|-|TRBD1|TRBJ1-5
TGTGCCAGTAGTATAGGGGACAGGGTAAATCAGCCCCAGCATTTT
CASSIGDRVNQPQHF
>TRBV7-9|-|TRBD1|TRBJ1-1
TGTGCCAGCACCACAGGGGGCATCACTGAAGCTTTCTTT
CASTTGGITEAFF
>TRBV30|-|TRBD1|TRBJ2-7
TGTGCCTGGACCGCGGACAGGCCTTACGAGCAGTACTTC
CAWTADRPYEQYF
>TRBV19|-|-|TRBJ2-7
TGTGCCAGTAGCCCTGATCTAAACTCCTACGAGCAGTACTTC
CASSPDLNSYEQYF
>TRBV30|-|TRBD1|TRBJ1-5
TGTGCCTGGAGTAAAACAGGGGGAGATGAGCCCCAGCATTTT
CAWSKTGGDEPQHF
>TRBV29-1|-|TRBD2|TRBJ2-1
TGCAGCGTTTGGACTAGCGGGGGCTACAATGAGCAGTTCTTC
CSVWTSGGYNEQFF
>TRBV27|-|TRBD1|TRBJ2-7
TGTGCCAGCAGTCCCGGGACAGTAAAGGGGCAGTACTTC
CASSPGTVKGQYF
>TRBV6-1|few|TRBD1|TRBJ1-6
TGTGCCAGCAGTGAAGGGACAGGGACGAATTCACCCCTCCACTTT
CASSEGTGTNSPLHF
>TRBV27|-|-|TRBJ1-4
TGTGCCAGCAGTAGGACAGTAAGGGGGGAAAAACTGTTTTTT
CASSRTVRGEKLFF
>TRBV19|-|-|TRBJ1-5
TGTGCCAGTAGTATAACCGGAGGGAGCAATCAGCCCCAGCATTTT
CASSITGGSNQPQHF
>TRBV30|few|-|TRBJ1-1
TGTGCCTGGAGGTCCACAGGGTTCACTGAAGCTTTCTTT
CAWRSTGFTEAFF
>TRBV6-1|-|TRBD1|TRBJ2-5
TGTGCCAGCAGTAAGGGGGCAGGAAGAGAGACCCAGTACTTC
CASSKGAGRETQYF
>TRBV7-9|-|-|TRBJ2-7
TGTGCCAGCAGCTCGTCCCGGGGATCCCACGAGCAGTACTTC
CASSSSRGSHEQYF
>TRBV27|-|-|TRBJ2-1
TGTGCCAGCAGTTACCGGGAGCAGCAGTTCTTC
CASSYREQQFF
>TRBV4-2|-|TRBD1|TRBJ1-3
TGTGCCAGCAGCCAAGGAGAAGGATTCTCGGGGGGGGGACAGGGATCCTCTGGAAACACCATATATTTT
CASSQGEGFSGGGQGSSGNTIYF
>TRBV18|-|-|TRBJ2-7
TGTGCCAGCTCAAAACAGGACGACTACGAGCAGTACTTC
CASSKQDDYEQYF
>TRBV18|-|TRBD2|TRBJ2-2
TGTGCCAGCTCACCACGGACTAGCGGTTCGAACACCGGGGAGCTGTTTTTT
CASSPRTSGSNTGELFF
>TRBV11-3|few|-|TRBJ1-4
TGTGCCAGCAGCTTATTTTCCCATAATGAAAAACTGTTTTTT
CASSLFSHNEKLFF
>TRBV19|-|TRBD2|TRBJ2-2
TGTGCCAGTAGTATACCTAGGGGCGGGGGGACCGGGGAGCTGTTTTTT
CASSIPRGGGTGELFF
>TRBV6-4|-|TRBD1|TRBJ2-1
TGTGCCAGCAGTCTTGGACAGGGGTCCTACAATGAGCAGTTCTTC
CASSLGQGSYNEQFF
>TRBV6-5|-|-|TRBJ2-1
TGTGCCAGCAGTCCTCCGGACACCTACAATGAGCAGTTCTTC
CASSPPDTYNEQFF
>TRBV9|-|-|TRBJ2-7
TGTGCCAGCAGCGTACAACCCTCGGGGGACGAGCAGTACTTC
CASSVQPSGDEQYF
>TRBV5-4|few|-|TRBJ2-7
TGTGCCAGCAGCTTGGACTACTCCTACGAGCAGTACTTC
CASSLDYSYEQYF